This paragraph reports one TCR beta chain. This clone showed up just a few times. The target of this receptor is not known. There are no base qualities to consult, and no much larger clone falls within one base. The data derive from a study of memory CD4+ T cells and cytomegalovirus serostatus (dated by TCRdb to between 2018 and 2021). Background for the entire study: The cohort comprised around 35 healthy Belgian adults, 9 CMV seropositive and some 25 CMV seronegative. The study sequenced CD4+ memory TCRbeta repertoires of a Belgian cohort with known cytomegalovirus serostatus to replicate a published TCR-based CMV serostatus classifier. Study-wide conclusions, independent of this receptor: For predicting CMV serostatus, the median bootstrapped AUC was 0.95 using the original framework and approximately 0.91 using a US-trained random forest. Only CD4+CD45RO+ memory cells were sequenced, in contrast to the original study, in which naive and memory CD4+ and CD8+ populations were covered. The results were interpreted as suggesting that the CMV-associated TCR signature is mostly present in the CD4+ memory repertoire. A median bootstrapped AUC of approximately 0.95 with a 95% CI of 0.76-1.00 was achieved on the Belgian cohort by the original-framework classifier. Of 150 to 200 previously reported CMV-associated TCRbeta sequences, around 70 appeared in the CD4+ memory repertoires, each in one to five individuals.

The germline V gene sets CDR1 to SGDLS and CDR2 to YYNGEE. The CDR3, from cysteine to phenylalanine, totals 15 residues. Of all the DNA, just the CDR3 is kept, 45 bases in frame from base 1. Unmatched junction bases come to 6, with V trimmed by 3 bases and J by 2 bases. Single viable CD3+CD4+CD8-CD45RO+ cells were sorted as memory CD4+ T cells on a FACSAria II. CMV serostatus was assessed using a Roche Elecsys assay, by which serum IgG against CMV pp150, pp28, p38 and p52 was detected. Following thawing, total CD4+ T cells were enriched through positive selection using CD4 magnetic microbeads. The samples came from a different study that was designed specifically to examine the CD4+ T cell memory repertoire. Following standard operating procedures, peripheral blood mononuclear cells were isolated and cryopreserved, while serum was kept at -80 degrees C. The staining used CD3-PerCP (BW264/56), CD4-APC (RPA-T4), CD45RO-PE (UCHT1) and CD8-Pacific Orange (3B5) antibodies, and Sytox blue was used to exclude non-viable cells.

Genomic DNA was extracted from sorted cells with the Quick-DNA Microprep Kit. TCRbeta DNA was amplified with the immunoSEQ hsTCRbeta kit following the manufacturer's protocol. An Illumina MiSeq instrument was used to sequence the TCRbeta libraries. Under the source paper's analysis protocol: Following removal of out-of-frame sequences, a few million distinct TCRbeta sequences were retained, with an average of approximately 64,000 per individual. Two values were used to score each individual: the count of roughly 180 previously reported CMV-associated TCRbeta sequences and the total count of productive distinct TCRbeta sequences. A beta-binomial model was reimplemented in Python, and scikit-learn random forests with default parameters were trained on data from the US cohort. Classifier performance on the Belgian cohort was reported as the median AUC with percentile confidence intervals calculated over 10,000 bootstrap iterations. This immuneACCESS table, as held by TCRdb, lists in-frame sequences with V and J called but not all clones. Of the missing ones, under half trace to an unresolved V gene in checked studies; the others have no known cause. The V and J calls and clone size come from that table; D and trimming were worked out from the DNA. Here the sample has about 56,000 clones; about 68% occur a single time. Of the sample, 2.6% is held by the ten largest clones.

Rearrangement joined TRBV9 to TRBJ1-1, with 8 bases in between that match TRBD1. The source material was memory CD4+ T cells from blood. The TCR sequence derives from an adult in good health and CMV-seropositive. The CDR3 is CASSASTGGNTEAFF. The DNA reads TGTGCCAGCAGCGCCTCCACAGGGGGTAACACTGAAGCTTTCTTT.